This T cell receptor (beta chain) was documented in a study of blood T cell repertoires in COVID-19. Only a few counts were recorded for this clone. The CDR3 consists of 14 residues. J lost 1 base, V lost 4 bases, and 4 bases had no gene match. The germline V gene has CDR1 GTSNPN and CDR2 SVGIG (reference sequence). Researchers sorted participants into cohorts using their self-reported clinical history. Produced via immunoSEQ multiplex PCR; TCRdb's table is partial and in-frame only. The table lists over 200,000 clones, 70% to 90% of them singletons. The receptor comes from a man younger than 45 who had recovered from COVID-19. The chain carries TRBV30 and TRBJ1-1, with 9 bases lining up with TRBD1. The sequencing sample was made of PBMCs or T cells enriched from blood (not recorded which). This CDR3 reads CAWTGQGQNTEAFF. The CDR3 region has the DNA TGTGCCTGGACCGGACAGGGGCAGAACACTGAAGCTTTCTTT.